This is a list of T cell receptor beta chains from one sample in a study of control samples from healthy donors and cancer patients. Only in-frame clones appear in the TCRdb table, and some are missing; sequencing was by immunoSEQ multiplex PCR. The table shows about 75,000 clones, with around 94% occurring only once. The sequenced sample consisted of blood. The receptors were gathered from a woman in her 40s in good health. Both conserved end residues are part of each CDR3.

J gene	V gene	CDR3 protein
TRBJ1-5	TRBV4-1	CASSPEDRVDQPQHF
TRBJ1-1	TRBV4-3	CASSQVRQRNTEAFF
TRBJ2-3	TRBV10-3	CAISEERGTDTQYF
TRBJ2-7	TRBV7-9	CASSPTYLSLKDEQYF
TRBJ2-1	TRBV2	CASSEGRTEYSYNEQFF
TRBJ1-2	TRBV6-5	CATMKEGGYTF
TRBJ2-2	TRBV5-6	CASSGGLAGFRELFF
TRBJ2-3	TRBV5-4	CASSPNAGGRGPDTQYF
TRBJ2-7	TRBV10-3	CAISDVSYEQYF
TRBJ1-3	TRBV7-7	CASSLGTGSGNTIYF
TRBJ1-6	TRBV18	CASSPEGGRNSPLHF
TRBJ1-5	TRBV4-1	CASSQFGSQPQHF
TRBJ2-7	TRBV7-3	CASSNPTGTDEQYF
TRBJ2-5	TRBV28	CASRPDSVETQYF
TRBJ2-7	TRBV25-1	CASSEWPEGDEQYF
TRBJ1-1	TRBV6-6	CASSYSTGVEAFF